This T cell receptor beta chain is from a study of T cell changes during pregnancy in multiple sclerosis. TCRdb's table, derived via immunoSEQ multiplex PCR, lists solely in-frame clones and lacks some. The profile shows about 70,000 clones, about 94% of them singletons. The CDR3 consists of 13 residues. The V segment lost 6 bases and the J segment 7 bases; nucleotides outside the gene matches: 5. Germline lookup yields CDR1 WSHSY and CDR2 SAAADI. This TCR was sampled from a female donor with multiple sclerosis, enrolled in a pregnancy study. The material sequenced was peripheral blood, taken in the third trimester of pregnancy. The chain uses TRBV10-2 and TRBJ1-2; 10 bases fit TRBD1. The CDR3 coding sequence is TGCGCCAGCAGCCTAGGGACAGGGGCTGGCTACACCTTC. Translating gives CASSLGTGAGYTF.